The 18 T cell receptor beta chains given below trace back to one sample, sequenced in a study of blood T cell repertoires in COVID-19. Method: immunoSEQ multiplex PCR; TCRdb's copy keeps in-frame clones and lacks some. The data show 25,000 to 40,000 clones, around 93% seen once. Material for sequencing was peripheral blood. The receptors derive from a human donor in a cohort sampled during active COVID-19.

This clone was recorded only once. The CDR3 here is CASSQAPTHSGRKSGELFF. For the CDR3, the DNA is TGCGCCAGCAGCCAAGCCCCGACTCATAGCGGGAGAAAGTCCGGGGAGCTGTTTTTT. The rearrangement links TRBV4-3 to TRBJ2-2; 9 nucleotides match TRBD2. There are 19 residues in the CDR3. Trimming removed 1 base from V and 6 bases from J; junction bases left unmatched: 15. Germline CDR1 and CDR2: LGHNA and YSLEER.

The CDR3 here is CASSQPSPAGELFF. In DNA, the CDR3 is TGCGCCAGCAGCCAACCCTCCCCGGCCGGGGAGCTGTTTTTT. The rearrangement joins TRBV4-1 to TRBJ2-2; D uncertain. CDR3 length equals 14 residues. The germline V gene has CDR1 MGHRA and CDR2 YSYEKL. The V end lost 2 bases, the J end lost 6 bases, and 10 bases lay between the germline ends.

The V call is TRBV18, the J call TRBJ2-3, with D possibly being TRBD2 (6 bases). In germline, CDR1 is KGHSH, CDR2 LQKENI. This CDR3 has 16 amino acids. V dropped 0 bases and J dropped 1 base, with 11 bases sitting between them. The CDR3 is CASSPPTASGTDTQYF. The CDR3 DNA reads TGTGCCAGCTCACCACCTACCGCTAGCGGCACAGATACGCAGTATTTT. The whole variable domain, filled in from reference TRBV18 and TRBJ2-3, reads NAGVMQNPRHLVRRRGQEARLRCSPMKGHSHVYWYRQLPEEGLKFMVYLQKENIIDESGMPKERFSAEFPKEGPSILRIQQVVRGDSAAYFCASSPPTASGTDTQYFGPGTRLTVL.

J is TRBJ1-6 and V is TRBV4-1; D is unresolved. Trimming removed 0 bases at V and 8 bases at J, with 11 bases between. Germline values: CDR1 MGHRA, CDR2 YSYEKL. CDR3 length equals 15 residues. The CDR3 sequence: CASSQEMNSHSPLHF. The CDR3 DNA is TGCGCCAGCAGCCAAGAGATGAACAGCCATTCACCCCTCCACTTT.

V is TRBV7-1 and J is TRBJ2-7; 10 bases line up with TRBD2. Being an ORF, TRBV7-1 has a function that is uncertain. With 3 bases clipped from V and 0 bases from J, the junction kept 26 bases outside the gene matches. The CDR3 sequence is 23 residues long. Here the CDR3 reads CASSSRNCLAGASSHSSSYEQYV. CDR3 nucleotides: TGTGCCAGCAGCTCGAGAAATTGTCTAGCGGGAGCTTCCTCCCACTCCAGCTCCTACGAGCAGTACGTC.

Written as DNA, the CDR3 is TGCGCCAGCAGCCAAGATCTAGGGACTTATGAGCAGTTCTTC. It specifies CASSQDLGTYEQFF. The chain carries TRBV4-3 and TRBJ2-1, with D maybe TRBD2 (6 bases). The CDR3 totals 14 residues. CDR1 and CDR2 from the germline V gene are LGHNA and YSLEER. Trimming shortened V by 0 bases and J by 8 bases, and 11 bases separated the two germline ends.

The chain employs TRBV25-1 and TRBJ2-2; 10 bases map to TRBD1. Germline CDR1 MGHDK, CDR2 SYGVNS. This CDR3 spans 15 amino acids. With 6 bases clipped from V and 2 bases from J, the junction kept 3 bases outside the gene matches. The CDR3 sequence: CASRRDRGNTGELFF. The CDR3 DNA reads as TGTGCCAGCAGGAGGGACAGGGGAAACACCGGGGAGCTGTTTTTT.

This sequence joins TRBV19 and TRBJ2-5; 8 bases fit TRBD1. Germline lookup yields CDR1 LNHDA and CDR2 SQIVND (reference sequence). The CDR3 runs 14 residues. J lost 4 bases, V lost 4 bases, and 5 bases had no gene match. The CDR3 DNA reads as TGTGCCAGTAGTACCGCAGGGGGCGGAGAGACCCAGTACTTC. It is translated as CASSTAGGGETQYF.

This chain connects TRBV19 to TRBJ1-1, with 7 nucleotides matching TRBD1. Germline lookup yields CDR1 LNHDA and CDR2 SQIVND (reference sequence). The trim removed 6 bases at V and 5 bases at J, leaving 6 bases unmatched. The CDR3 is 13 residues long. CDR3 in amino acids: CASRLGRGTEAFF. The DNA of the CDR3 is TGTGCCAGTAGACTCGGCAGGGGGACTGAAGCTTTCTTT.

In nucleotides, the CDR3 is TGTGCCAGCAGTGTCACTAGCGGGGGGGCCGGGGATACGCAGTATTTT. Amino acids: CASSVTSGGAGDTQYF. This sequence joins TRBV6-4 and TRBJ2-3, with 13 bases identical to TRBD2. V was clipped by 4 bases and J by 6 bases; unmatched bases: 7. Germline CDR1 reads MRHNA; CDR2 reads SNTAGT. This CDR3 comprises 16 residues.

The CDR3 reads CASSLNAGTEAFF. As DNA, the CDR3 is TGTGCCAGCAGCTTAAACGCGGGCACTGAAGCTTTCTTT. The rearrangement uses TRBV7-9 and TRBJ1-1; no clear D. This CDR3 contains 13 residues. Looked up from germline, CDR1 is SEHNR and CDR2 is FQNEAQ (reference sequence). The germline V and J ends were trimmed by 2 bases and 4 bases, with 8 bases remaining between them.

V gene TRBV7-9 combines with J gene TRBJ2-3, with D perhaps matching TRBD2 (5 bases). Germline lookup yields CDR1 SEHNR and CDR2 FQNEAQ (reference sequence). The germline V and J ends were trimmed by 4 bases and 2 bases, with 10 bases remaining between them. The CDR3 covers 14 residues. CDR3 sequence reads: CASSSRTYTDTQYF. The CDR3 region has the DNA TGTGCCAGCAGCTCCCGGACTTACACAGATACGCAGTATTTT.

The chain joins TRBV6-5 to TRBJ1-6; tentatively, D is TRBD1 (5 bases). The V gene's germline CDR1 is MNHEY and CDR2 SVGAGI. CDR3 length: 13 residues. Deletions cut 4 bases from V and 10 bases from J, with 11 bases between. The CDR3 protein is CASSSEGRSPLHF. The CDR3 nucleotides are TGTGCCAGCAGTTCCGAGGGGAGGTCACCCCTCCACTTT.

This chain connects TRBV6-2 or TRBV6-3 to TRBJ2-3, with 9 bases identical to TRBD2. The CDR3 covers 16 residues. V was pared by 2 bases and J by 1 base, with 4 bases of the junction left unmatched. Germline V lookup: CDR1 MNHEY, CDR2 SVGEGT. As DNA, the CDR3 is TGTGCCAGCAGTTACGCGGCTAGCGGGGGCACAGATACGCAGTATTTT. Translated: CASSYAASGGTDTQYF.

J is TRBJ2-7 and V is TRBV7-9, with TRBD2 identical over 8 bases. The ends lost 3 bases at V and 0 bases at J; junction bases unmatched: 1. CDR1 is SEHNR and CDR2 is FQNEAQ in the germline V gene (reference sequence). The CDR3 contains 14 residues. The CDR3 protein is CASSLAGGSYEQYV. CDR3 nucleotides: TGTGCCAGCAGCTTGGCGGGAGGCTCCTACGAGCAGTACGTC.

The J gene is TRBJ1-3, the V gene TRBV6-6; D not certain. Germline lookup yields CDR1 MNHNY and CDR2 SVGAGI (reference sequence). The CDR3 has 13 residues. V was shortened by 10 bases and J by 7 bases, with 17 bases between the two germline ends. DNA of the CDR3: TGTGCCACCCAACTCCCCGTGGTGAACACCATATATTTT. Translated, it gives CATQLPVVNTIYF.

The V gene is TRBV9, the J gene TRBJ2-5, with 7 bases identical to TRBD2. The germline CDR1 and CDR2 sequences are SGDLS and YYNGEE. There are 16 residues in the CDR3. With 4 bases clipped from V and 5 bases from J, the junction kept 14 bases outside the gene matches. CDR3 amino acids: CASSPGQRVGGETQYF. As DNA, the CDR3 is TGTGCCAGCAGCCCTGGGCAGCGGGTCGGGGGGGAGACCCAGTACTTC. The full variable domain, its missing parts supplied by reference TRBV9 and TRBJ2-5, is DSGVTQTPKHLITATGQRVTLRCSPRSGDLSVYWYQQSLDQGLQFLIQYYNGEERAKGNILERFSAQQFPDLHSELNLSSLELGDSALYFCASSPGQRVGGETQYFGPGTRLLVL.

This chain connects TRBV6-2 or TRBV6-3 to TRBJ1-1, with TRBD1 as a possible D gene (6 bases). The CDR3 is 13 amino acids. The germline V gene has CDR1 MNHEY and CDR2 SVGEGT. V lost 5 bases to trimming and J lost 1 base, with 8 bases between them. The CDR3 coding sequence is TGTGCCAGCAGTCGACAGGAGAACACTGAAGCTTTCTTT. Its translation: CASSRQENTEAFF.